Following are 18 T cell receptor beta chains from one sample sequenced in a study of blood T cell repertoires in COVID-19. Clones were read by immunoSEQ multiplex PCR, and TCRdb kept only the in-frame ones, dropping some. Here the sample spans some 100,000 clones, 80% to 90% being singletons. The source material was PBMCs or T cells enriched from blood (not recorded which). These TCRs come from a woman between 45 and 65 years old who had recovered from COVID-19.

The chain couples TRBV2 to TRBJ1-1; D remains unclear. V gave up 3 bases and J gave up 2 bases, with 10 bases separating them. The CDR3 runs 14 residues. CDR1 is SNHLY, CDR2 FYNNEI, per germline. Written as DNA, the CDR3 is TGTGCCAGCAGTGATGAGGCGGGAAACACTGAAGCTTTCTTT. It translates to CASSDEAGNTEAFF.

The gene calls are TRBV10-1 and TRBJ1-1; D is possibly TRBD1 (6 bases). The CDR3 loop spans 16 amino acids. Germline assignment: CDR1 WNHNN and CDR2 SYGVQD (reference sequence). The V end lost 11 bases, the J end lost 0 bases, and 22 bases lay between the germline ends. DNA of the CDR3: TGCGCCCGACCTTCGAGTACAGGGAAAATGAACACTGAAGCTTTCTTT. It codes for CARPSSTGKMNTEAFF.

Note on this clone: Other DNA sequences in this sample translate to the same CDR3. The V gene is TRBV7-3, the J gene TRBJ1-1; TRBD1 matches 7 bases. The CDR3 is 13 residues long. Germline V gives CDR1 SGHTA, CDR2 FQGTGA. Trimming took 1 base from V and 5 from J; bases not matched to a gene: 1. The CDR3 coding sequence is TGTGCCAGCAGCTTAAACAGGGGAACTGAAGCTTTCTTT. Protein sequence: CASSLNRGTEAFF.

This clone has just one count. V usage is TRBV5-5 and J usage is TRBJ2-2; 8 bases are a match to TRBD2. V shed 4 bases, J shed 5 bases, and the junction held 10 bases outside the gene matches. The germline V gene encodes CDR1 SGHKS and CDR2 YYEKEE (reference sequence). The CDR3 loop spans 16 amino acids. DNA for the CDR3: TGTGCCAGCAGCCTCCTAGGTAGCGGGATTACCGGGGAGCTGTTTTTT. Protein: CASSLLGSGITGELFF.

The DNA for the CDR3 is TGCAGTGCTAGTGGACTAGCGGGGCCTACAGATACGCAGTATTTT. As protein: CSASGLAGPTDTQYF. The gene calls are TRBV20-1 and TRBJ2-3; 12 bases fit TRBD2. The junction had 4 bases not matched to a gene; V was cut back by 3 bases and J by 3 bases. CDR1 is DFQATT, CDR2 SNEGSKA, per germline (reference sequence). There are 15 residues in the CDR3.

This chain joins TRBV10-3 and TRBJ2-5, with TRBD1 matching over 8 bases. CDR1 is ENHRY and CDR2 is SYGVKD in the germline V gene. This CDR3 comprises 15 residues. The trim removed 7 bases at V and 2 bases at J, leaving 9 bases unmatched. The CDR3 nucleotides are TGTGCCATCAAACCCGGGACAGGAGTTCAAGAGACCCAGTACTTC. It encodes CAIKPGTGVQETQYF.

The chain links TRBV30 to TRBJ1-1; D ambiguous. The CDR3 consists of 12 residues. Trimming took off 2 bases at V and 4 bases at J, with 8 bases between the two ends. Germline assignment: CDR1 GTSNPN and CDR2 SVGIG (reference sequence). The CDR3 DNA follows: TGTGCCTGGAGTCAGGCGAGCACTGAAGCTTTCTTT. As protein: CAWSQASTEAFF. The variable domain in full, with the rest retrieved from reference TRBV30 and TRBJ1-1, is SQTIHQWPATLVQPVGSPLSLECTVEGTSNPNLYWYRQAAGRGLQLLFYSVGIGQISSEVPQNLSASRPQDRQFILSSKKLLLSDSGFYLCAWSQASTEAFFGQGTRLTVV.

The rearrangement links TRBV9 to TRBJ1-3; the match to TRBD1 covers 9 bases. V was clipped by 3 bases and J by 2 bases; unmatched bases: 6. CDR3 size: 16 residues. Germline values: CDR1 SGDLS, CDR2 YYNGEE. The CDR3 spells CASSEGQGLAGNTIYF. CDR3 sequence (DNA): TGTGCCAGCAGCGAGGGACAGGGTTTGGCTGGAAACACCATATATTTT.

CDR3 bases: TGCGCCAGCAGCTTAGAGGGGGTCTATGAAAAACTGTTTTTT. As protein: CASSLEGVYEKLFF. The J gene is TRBJ1-4, the V gene TRBV5-1, with a possible D match to TRBD1 (6 bases). V lost 2 bases, J lost 6 bases, and 11 bases lay in between. The V gene's germline CDR1 is SGHRS and CDR2 YFSETQ. The CDR3 length is 14 residues.

J is TRBJ1-5 and V is TRBV15; D remains unclear. Trimming cost V 1 base and J 6 bases, with 7 bases left between them. From germline, CDR1 is LNHNV and CDR2 YYDKDF (reference sequence). The CDR3 length is 13 residues. Written as DNA, the CDR3 is TGTGCCACCAGCAGAGTCCGGGGTCAGCCCCAGCATTTT. The encoded protein is CATSRVRGQPQHF.

V usage is TRBV5-1 and J usage is TRBJ2-7, with 12 bases fitting TRBD1. Germline values: CDR1 SGHRS, CDR2 YFSETQ. CDR3 length: 15 residues. V gave up 3 bases and J gave up 6 bases; unmatched junction bases: 7. For the CDR3, the DNA is TGCGCCAGCAGCTCGTCCGGGACAGGGGGCGGCGAGCAGTACTTC. Translated, it gives CASSSSGTGGGEQYF.

This clone was seen a handful of times. The chain is built from TRBV3-1 (or the pseudogene TRBV3-2) and TRBJ2-5, with 7 bases matching TRBD2. With V trimmed by 4 bases and J by 4 bases, 12 bases remained unmatched. CDR1 and CDR2 from the germline V gene are LGHDT and YNNKEL (reference sequence). The length of the CDR3 is 16 residues. CDR3 loop: CASSRGAGTLGETQYF. The CDR3 DNA follows: TGTGCCAGCAGCCGAGGAGCGGGAACCCTTGGAGAGACCCAGTACTTC.

V and J are TRBV19 and TRBJ1-5; D is possibly TRBD1 (5 bases). Looked up from germline, CDR1 is LNHDA and CDR2 is SQIVND (reference sequence). This CDR3 comprises 14 residues. V gave up 9 bases and J gave up 2 bases, with 14 bases separating them. The CDR3 region has the DNA TGTGCCAGCGCTTTCCAGGGTGGCAATCAGCCCCAGCATTTT. This codes for CASAFQGGNQPQHF.

The J gene is TRBJ2-1, the V gene TRBV7-3; D perhaps matches TRBD2 (6 bases). Germline CDR1 SGHTA, CDR2 FQGTGA. V was trimmed by 5 bases and J by 3 bases, leaving 14 bases between them. The CDR3 contains 15 residues. Written as DNA, the CDR3 is TGTGCCAGCAGCCCCCCGGCGGGGAGCTACAATGAGCAGTTCTTC. This sequence encodes CASSPPAGSYNEQFF.

This clone was recorded only once. This rearrangement joins TRBV27 to TRBJ1-3; no firm D call. CDR3 size: 13 residues. CDR1 MNHEY and CDR2 SMNVEV come from the germline V gene (reference sequence). V was trimmed by 4 bases and J by 2 bases, leaving 6 bases between them. This CDR3 reads CASSSSAGNTIYF. CDR3 bases: TGTGCCAGCAGTTCTTCTGCTGGAAACACCATATATTTT.

This clone was observed a single time. The chain couples TRBV6-5 to TRBJ1-2; TRBD1 aligns across 9 bases. This CDR3 is 14 amino acids long. The J segment lost 8 bases and the V segment lost 5 bases, leaving 9 bases of the junction unmatched. Germline-derived CDR1 and CDR2 are MNHEY and SVGAGI. The CDR3 reads CASSPGQGWYGYTF. In nucleotides, the CDR3 is TGTGCCAGCAGTCCCGGACAGGGGTGGTACGGCTACACCTTC.

The rearrangement joins TRBV29-1 to TRBJ1-5; a weak D match, TRBD1 (5 bases). The germline CDR1 and CDR2 sequences are SQVTM and ANQGSEA. The CDR3 runs 13 residues. V lost 2 bases, J lost 10 bases, and 15 bases lay in between. In DNA form, the CDR3 reads TGCAGCGTTGAAAGGGGCGCGGGAGGTCCCCAGCATTTT. It encodes CSVERGAGGPQHF.

Turning to this clone: The junction differs from germline at one of its ends, possibly a read error. The V and J genes are TRBV10-3 and TRBJ1-3; perhaps TRBD1 as D (6 bases). This CDR3 spans 13 amino acids. CDR1 and CDR2 from the germline V gene are ENHRY and SYGVKD. CDR3 in DNA: TGTGCCATCAGGAAGACAGGTGGAGACACCATATATTTT. Amino acid sequence: CAIRKTGGDTIYF.